One TCR beta chain is described in this entry. The germline CDR1 and CDR2 sequences are SGHNT and YYREEE (reference sequence). Trimming took 4 bases from V and 7 from J; bases not matched to a gene: 11. The CDR3 has 16 residues. It was with 60 Vbeta and 13 Jbeta primers that the PCR ran. Method: immunoSEQ multiplex PCR; TCRdb's copy keeps in-frame clones and lacks some. The sample shows over 200,000 clones, about 84% of them seen only once. This sample was taken from a study of cytomegalovirus exposure and HLA in healthy donors. The sequence was collected from a human donor in good health. Input material: PBMCs. V is TRBV5-4 and J is TRBJ2-2; 9 positions agree with TRBD2. In nucleotides, the CDR3 is TGTGCCAGCAGCCTAGAGTCTAGCGGGATTGACGGGGAGCTGTTTTTT. The encoded protein is CASSLESSGIDGELFF.